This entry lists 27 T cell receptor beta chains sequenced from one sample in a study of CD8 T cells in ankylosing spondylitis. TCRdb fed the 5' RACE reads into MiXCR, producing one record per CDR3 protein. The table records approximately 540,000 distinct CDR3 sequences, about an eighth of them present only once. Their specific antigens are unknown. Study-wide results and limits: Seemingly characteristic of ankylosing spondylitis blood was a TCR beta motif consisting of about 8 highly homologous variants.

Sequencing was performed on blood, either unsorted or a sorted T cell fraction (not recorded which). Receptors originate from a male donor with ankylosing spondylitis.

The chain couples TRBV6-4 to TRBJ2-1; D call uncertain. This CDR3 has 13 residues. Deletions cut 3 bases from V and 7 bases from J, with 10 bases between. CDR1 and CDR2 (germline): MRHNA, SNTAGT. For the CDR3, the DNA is TGTGCCAGCAGTGAAACGCTAGGGAATGAGCAGTTCTTC. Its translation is CASSETLGNEQFF.

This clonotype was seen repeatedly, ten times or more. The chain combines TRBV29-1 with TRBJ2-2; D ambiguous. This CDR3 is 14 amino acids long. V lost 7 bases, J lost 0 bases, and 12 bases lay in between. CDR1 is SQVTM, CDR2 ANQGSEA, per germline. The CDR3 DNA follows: TGCAGCGCCGAGGTCACAACGAACACCGGGGAGCTGTTTTTT. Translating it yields CSAEVTTNTGELFF.

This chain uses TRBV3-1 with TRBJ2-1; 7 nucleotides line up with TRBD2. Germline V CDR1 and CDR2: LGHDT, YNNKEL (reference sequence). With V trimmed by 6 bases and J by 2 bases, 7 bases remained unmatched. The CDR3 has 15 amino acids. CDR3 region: CASSRGLPAYNEQFF. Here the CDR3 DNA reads TGTGCCAGCAGTCGGGGACTACCCGCCTACAATGAGCAGTTCTTC.

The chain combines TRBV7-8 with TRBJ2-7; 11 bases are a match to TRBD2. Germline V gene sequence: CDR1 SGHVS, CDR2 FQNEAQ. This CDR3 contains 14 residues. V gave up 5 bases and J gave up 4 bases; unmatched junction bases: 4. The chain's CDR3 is CASSLRTSGYEQYV. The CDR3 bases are TGTGCCAGCAGCCTAAGGACTAGCGGGTACGAGCAGTACGTC.

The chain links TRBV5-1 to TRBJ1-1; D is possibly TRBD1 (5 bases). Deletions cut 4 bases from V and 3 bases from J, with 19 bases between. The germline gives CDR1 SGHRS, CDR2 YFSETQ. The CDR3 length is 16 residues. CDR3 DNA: TGCGCCAGCAGCCCTATTTCCGGGACGAGAGACACTGAAGCTTTCTTT. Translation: CASSPISGTRDTEAFF.

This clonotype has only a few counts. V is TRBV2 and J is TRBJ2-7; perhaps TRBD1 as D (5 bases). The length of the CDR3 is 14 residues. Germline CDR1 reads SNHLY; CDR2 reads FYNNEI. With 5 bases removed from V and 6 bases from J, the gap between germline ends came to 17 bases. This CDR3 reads CASSKGNRQGEQYV. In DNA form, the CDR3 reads TGTGCCAGCAGTAAAGGGAACAGGCAGGGCGAGCAGTACGTC.

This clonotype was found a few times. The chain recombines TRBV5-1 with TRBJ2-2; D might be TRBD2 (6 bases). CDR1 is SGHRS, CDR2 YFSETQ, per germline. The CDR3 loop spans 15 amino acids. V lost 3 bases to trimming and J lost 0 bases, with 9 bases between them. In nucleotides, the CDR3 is TGCGCCAGCAGCTCCGGGAGTGCGAACACCGGGGAGCTGTTTTTT. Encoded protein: CASSSGSANTGELFF.

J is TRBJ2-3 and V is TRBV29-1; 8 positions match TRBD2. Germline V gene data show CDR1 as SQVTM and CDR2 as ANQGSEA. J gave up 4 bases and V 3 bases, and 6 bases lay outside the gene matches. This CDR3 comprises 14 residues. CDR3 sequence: CSVDQAGAADTQYF. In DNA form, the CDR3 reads TGCAGCGTTGACCAAGCGGGAGCGGCAGATACGCAGTATTTT.

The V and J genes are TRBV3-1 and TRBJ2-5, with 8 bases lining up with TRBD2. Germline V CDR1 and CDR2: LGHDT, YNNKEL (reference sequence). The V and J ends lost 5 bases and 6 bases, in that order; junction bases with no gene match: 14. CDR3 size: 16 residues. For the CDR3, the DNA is TGTGCCAGCAGCTTTCTGAGTAGCGGCGGGGGGAAGACCCAGTACTTC. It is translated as CASSFLSSGGGKTQYF.

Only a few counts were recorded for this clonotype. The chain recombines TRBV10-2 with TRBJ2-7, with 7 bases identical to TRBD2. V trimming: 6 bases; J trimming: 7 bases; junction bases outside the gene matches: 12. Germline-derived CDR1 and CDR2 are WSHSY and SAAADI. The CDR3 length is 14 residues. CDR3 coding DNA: TGCGCCAGCAGCCCAGCGGGATCAACTGGGGAGCAGTACTTC. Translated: CASSPAGSTGEQYF.

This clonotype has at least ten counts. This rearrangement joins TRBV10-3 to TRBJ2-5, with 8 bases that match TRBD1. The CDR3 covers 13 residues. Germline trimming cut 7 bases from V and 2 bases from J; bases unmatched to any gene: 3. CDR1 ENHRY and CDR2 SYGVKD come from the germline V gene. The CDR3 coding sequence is TGTGCCATCATGGGGACAGGACAAGAGACCCAGTACTTC. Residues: CAIMGTGQETQYF.

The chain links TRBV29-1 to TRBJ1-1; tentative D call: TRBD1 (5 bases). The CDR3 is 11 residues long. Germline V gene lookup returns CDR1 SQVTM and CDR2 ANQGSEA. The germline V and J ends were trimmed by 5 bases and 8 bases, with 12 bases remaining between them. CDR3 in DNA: TGCAGCGTTAGGTTCTGGGGGGAAGCTTTCTTT. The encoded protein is CSVRFWGEAFF.

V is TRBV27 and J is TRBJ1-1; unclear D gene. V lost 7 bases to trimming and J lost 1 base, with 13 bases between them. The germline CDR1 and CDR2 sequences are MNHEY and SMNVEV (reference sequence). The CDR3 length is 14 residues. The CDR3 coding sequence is TGTGCCAGCAACATCAGGCGCTCGAACACTGAAGCTTTCTTT. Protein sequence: CASNIRRSNTEAFF.

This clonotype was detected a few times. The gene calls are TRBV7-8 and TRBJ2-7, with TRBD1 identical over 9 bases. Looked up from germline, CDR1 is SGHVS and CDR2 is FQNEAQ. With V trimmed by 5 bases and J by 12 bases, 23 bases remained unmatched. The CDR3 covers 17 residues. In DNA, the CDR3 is TGTGCCAGCAGCCGGTTAGGTTGGACAGGGGATGCCCCCGCGCGGTACGTC. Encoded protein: CASSRLGWTGDAPARYV.

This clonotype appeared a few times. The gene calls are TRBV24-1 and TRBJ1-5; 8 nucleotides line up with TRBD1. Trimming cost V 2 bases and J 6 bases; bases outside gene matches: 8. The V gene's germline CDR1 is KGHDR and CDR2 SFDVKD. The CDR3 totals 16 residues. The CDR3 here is CATSDSGQGGGQPQHF. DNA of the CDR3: TGTGCCACCAGTGATTCTGGACAGGGAGGGGGTCAGCCCCAGCATTTT.

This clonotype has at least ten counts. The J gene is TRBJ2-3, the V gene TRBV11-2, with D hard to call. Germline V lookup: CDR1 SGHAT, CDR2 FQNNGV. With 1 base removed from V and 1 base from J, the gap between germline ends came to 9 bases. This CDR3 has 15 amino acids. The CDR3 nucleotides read TGTGCCAGCAGCTTAGTAGGTTTTCGCACAGATACGCAGTATTTT. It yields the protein CASSLVGFRTDTQYF.

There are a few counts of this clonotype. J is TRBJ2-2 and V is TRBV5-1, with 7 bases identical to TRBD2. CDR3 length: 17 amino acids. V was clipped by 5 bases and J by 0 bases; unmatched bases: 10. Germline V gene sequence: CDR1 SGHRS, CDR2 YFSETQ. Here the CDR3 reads CASRALAGYANTGELFF. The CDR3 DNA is TGCGCCAGCAGGGCCTTAGCGGGCTACGCGAACACCGGGGAGCTGTTTTTT.

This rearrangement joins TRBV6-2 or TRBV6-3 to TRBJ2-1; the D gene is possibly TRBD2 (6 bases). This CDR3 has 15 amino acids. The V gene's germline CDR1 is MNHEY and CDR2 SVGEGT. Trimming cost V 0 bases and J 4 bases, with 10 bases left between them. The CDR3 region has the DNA TGTGCCAGCAGTTACTCTAGCGGACAATACAATGAGCAGTTCTTC. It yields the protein CASSYSSGQYNEQFF.

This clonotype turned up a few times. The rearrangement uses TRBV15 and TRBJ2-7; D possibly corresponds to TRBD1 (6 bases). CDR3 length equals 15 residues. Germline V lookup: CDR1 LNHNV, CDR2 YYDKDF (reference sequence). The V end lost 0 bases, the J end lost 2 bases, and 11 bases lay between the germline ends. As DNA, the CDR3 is TGTGCCACCAGCAGAGATAGCAGGGGACCCTACGAGCAGTACGTC. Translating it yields CATSRDSRGPYEQYV.

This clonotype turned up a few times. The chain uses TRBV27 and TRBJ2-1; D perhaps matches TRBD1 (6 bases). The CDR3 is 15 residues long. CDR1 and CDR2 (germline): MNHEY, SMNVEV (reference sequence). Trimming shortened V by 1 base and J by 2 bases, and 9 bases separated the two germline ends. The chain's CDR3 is CASSLWGRTYNEQFF. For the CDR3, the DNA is TGTGCCAGCAGTTTATGGGGGCGAACCTACAATGAGCAGTTCTTC.

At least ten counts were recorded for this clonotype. CDR3 nucleotide sequence: TGTGCCAGTCGGAAAGACACTGAAGCTTTCTTT. Translating gives CASRKDTEAFF. This chain links TRBV7-9 with TRBJ1-1; D is ambiguous. The V end was cut by 9 bases, the J end by 3 bases, with 8 bases between. CDR1 is SEHNR and CDR2 is FQNEAQ in the germline V gene (reference sequence). CDR3 length equals 11 residues.

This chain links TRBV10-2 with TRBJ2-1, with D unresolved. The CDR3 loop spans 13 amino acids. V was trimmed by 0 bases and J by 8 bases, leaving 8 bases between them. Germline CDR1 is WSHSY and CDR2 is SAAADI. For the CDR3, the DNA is TGCGCCAGCAGTGAGTCGGTGGATTATGAGCAGTTCTTC. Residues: CASSESVDYEQFF.

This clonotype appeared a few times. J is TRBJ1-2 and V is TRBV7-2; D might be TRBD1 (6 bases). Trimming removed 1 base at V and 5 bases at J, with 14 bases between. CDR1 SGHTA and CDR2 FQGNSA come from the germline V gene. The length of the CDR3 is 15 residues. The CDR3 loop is CASSLGGGIQYGYTF. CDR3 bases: TGTGCCAGCAGCTTAGGAGGGGGGATTCAGTATGGCTACACCTTC.

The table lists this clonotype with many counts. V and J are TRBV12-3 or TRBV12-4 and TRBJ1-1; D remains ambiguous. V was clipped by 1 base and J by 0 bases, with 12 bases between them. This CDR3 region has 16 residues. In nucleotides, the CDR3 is TGTGCCAGCAGTTTAGGTCGCAGAGTCATGAACACTGAAGCTTTCTTT. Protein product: CASSLGRRVMNTEAFF.

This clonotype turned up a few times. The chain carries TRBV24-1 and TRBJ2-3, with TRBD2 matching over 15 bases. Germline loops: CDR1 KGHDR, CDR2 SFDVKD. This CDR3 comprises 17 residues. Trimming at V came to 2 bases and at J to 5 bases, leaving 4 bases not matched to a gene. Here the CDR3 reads CATSDWTSGRAEDTQYF. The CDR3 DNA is TGTGCCACCAGTGATTGGACTAGCGGGAGGGCCGAAGATACGCAGTATTTT.

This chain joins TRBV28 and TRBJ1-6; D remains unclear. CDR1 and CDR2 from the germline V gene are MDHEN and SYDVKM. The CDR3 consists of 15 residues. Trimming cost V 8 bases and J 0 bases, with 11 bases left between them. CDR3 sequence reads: CASQRPSSYNSPLHF. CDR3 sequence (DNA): TGTGCCAGCCAAAGGCCGAGCTCCTATAATTCACCCCTCCACTTT. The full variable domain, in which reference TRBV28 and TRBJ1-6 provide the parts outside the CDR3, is DVKVTQSSRYLVKRTGEKVFLECVQDMDHENMFWYRQDPGLGLRLIYFSYDVKMKEKGDIPEGYSVSREKKERFSLILESASTNQTSMYLCASQRPSSYNSPLHFGNGTRLTVT.

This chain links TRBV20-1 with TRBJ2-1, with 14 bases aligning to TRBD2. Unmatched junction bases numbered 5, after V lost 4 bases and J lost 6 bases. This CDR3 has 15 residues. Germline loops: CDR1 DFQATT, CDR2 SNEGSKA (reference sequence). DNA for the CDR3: TGCAGTGCTAACCCCGGGACTAGCGGGGGCAATGAGCAGTTCTTC. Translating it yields CSANPGTSGGNEQFF.